This T cell receptor (beta chain) was obtained from a study of OX40 agonist ivuxolimab in advanced cancers. Study-level information: Partial responses occurred in Three dose-escalation patients, one with hepatocellular carcinoma and two with cutaneous melanoma.

This CDR3 has 15 amino acids. V gave up 4 bases and J gave up 4 bases; unmatched junction bases: 10. In germline, CDR1 is SGHDT, CDR2 YYEEEE. Remarks on this clone: Its antigen remains unknown.

Study-wide results and caveats: Some of the nonresponding patients also showed low levels of normalized T-cell clonal expansion. The work left the antigen specificity of expanded peripheral T cells undetermined.

Sequencing was performed with immunoSEQ multiplex PCR; in TCRdb, only in-frame clones are kept and a portion is missing. Of 74,000 or so clones listed, 85% are singletons. This sequence originates from an adult with an advanced solid tumor such as melanoma, head and neck, liver or kidney cancer. The genes are TRBV5-6 and TRBJ2-7, with TRBD1 matching 8 bases. This material consisted of CD4+ or CD8+ T cells sorted from blood, taken in a trial of the OX40 agonist ivuxolimab. CDR3 in amino acids: CASSQGASAVYEQYF. The CDR3 nucleotides are TGTGCCAGCAGCCAGGGGGCTTCGGCTGTTTACGAGCAGTACTTC.